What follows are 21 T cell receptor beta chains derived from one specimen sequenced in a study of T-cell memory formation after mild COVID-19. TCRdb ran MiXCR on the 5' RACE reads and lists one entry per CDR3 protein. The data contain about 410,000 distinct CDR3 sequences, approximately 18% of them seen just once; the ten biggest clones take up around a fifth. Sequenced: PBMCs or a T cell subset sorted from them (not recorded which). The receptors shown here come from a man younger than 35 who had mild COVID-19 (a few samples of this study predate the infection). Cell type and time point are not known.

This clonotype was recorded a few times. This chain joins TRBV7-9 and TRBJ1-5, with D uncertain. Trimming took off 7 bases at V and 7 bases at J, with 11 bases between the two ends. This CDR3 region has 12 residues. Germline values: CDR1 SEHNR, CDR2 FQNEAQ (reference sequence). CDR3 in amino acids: CASNALGQPQHF. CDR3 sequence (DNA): TGTGCCAGCAACGCCCTGGGACAGCCCCAGCATTTT. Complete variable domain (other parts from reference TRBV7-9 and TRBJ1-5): DTGVSQNPRHKITKRGQNVTFRCDPISEHNRLYWYRQTLGQGPEFLTYFQNEAQLEKSRLLSDRFSAERPKGSFSTLEIQRTEQGDSAMYLCASNALGQPQHFGDGTRLSIL.

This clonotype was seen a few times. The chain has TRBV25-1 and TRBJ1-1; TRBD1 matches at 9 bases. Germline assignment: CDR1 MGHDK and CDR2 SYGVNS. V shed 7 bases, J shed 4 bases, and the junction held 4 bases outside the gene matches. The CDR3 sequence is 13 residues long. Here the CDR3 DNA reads TGTGCCAGCATGAAACAGGGGGCCACTGAAGCTTTCTTT. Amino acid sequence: CASMKQGATEAFF.

The CDR3 bases are TGTGCCAGCAGTGACGGGTTAGCGGGGAGAAATGAGCAGTTCTTC. Translating it yields CASSDGLAGRNEQFF. V and J are TRBV6-4 and TRBJ2-1; TRBD2 matches at 8 bases. V was clipped by 2 bases and J by 7 bases; unmatched bases: 7. This CDR3 contains 15 residues. CDR1 is MRHNA and CDR2 is SNTAGT in the germline V gene.

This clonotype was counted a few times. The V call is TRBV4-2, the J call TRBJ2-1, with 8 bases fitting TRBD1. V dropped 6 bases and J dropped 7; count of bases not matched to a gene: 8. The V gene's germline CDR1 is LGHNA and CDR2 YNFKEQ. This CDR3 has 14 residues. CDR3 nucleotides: TGTGCCAGCAGTCCCATGGACAGGGCAAATGAGCAGTTCTTC. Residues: CASSPMDRANEQFF.

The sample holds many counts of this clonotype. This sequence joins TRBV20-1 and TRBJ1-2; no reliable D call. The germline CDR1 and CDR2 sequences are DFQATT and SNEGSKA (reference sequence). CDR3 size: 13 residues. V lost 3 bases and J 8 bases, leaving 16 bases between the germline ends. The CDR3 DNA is TGCAGTGCTAGGTTCAGGCTATCTTCAGGCTACACCTTC. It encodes CSARFRLSSGYTF.

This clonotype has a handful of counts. The CDR3 protein is CASSSTGGATNEQFF. As DNA, the CDR3 is TGTGCCAGCAGCTCGACAGGGGGTGCTACGAATGAGCAGTTCTTC. This chain joins TRBV7-3 and TRBJ2-1; 9 bases are shared with TRBD1. Looked up from germline, CDR1 is SGHTA and CDR2 is FQGTGA. J lost 7 bases, V lost 4 bases, and 8 bases had no gene match. This CDR3 comprises 15 residues. Combining the CDR3 with reference TRBV7-3 and TRBJ2-1 gives the whole variable domain GAGVSQTPSNKVTEKGKYVELRCDPISGHTALYWYRQSLGQGPEFLIYFQGTGAADDSGLPNDRFFAVRPEGSVSTLKIQRTERGDSAVYLCASSSTGGATNEQFFGPGTRLTVL.

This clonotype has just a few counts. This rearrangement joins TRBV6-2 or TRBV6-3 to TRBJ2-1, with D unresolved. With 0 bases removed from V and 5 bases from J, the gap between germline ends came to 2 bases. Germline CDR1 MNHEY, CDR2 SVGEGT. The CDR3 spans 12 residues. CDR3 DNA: TGTGCCAGCAGTTACTCGAACAATGAGCAGTTCTTC. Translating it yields CASSYSNNEQFF.

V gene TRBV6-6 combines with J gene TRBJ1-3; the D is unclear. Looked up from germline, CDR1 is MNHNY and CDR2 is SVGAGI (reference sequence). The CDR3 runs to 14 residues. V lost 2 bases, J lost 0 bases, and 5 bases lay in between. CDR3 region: CASSYGTSGNTIYF. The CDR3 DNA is TGTGCCAGCAGTTACGGTACCTCTGGAAACACCATATATTTT.

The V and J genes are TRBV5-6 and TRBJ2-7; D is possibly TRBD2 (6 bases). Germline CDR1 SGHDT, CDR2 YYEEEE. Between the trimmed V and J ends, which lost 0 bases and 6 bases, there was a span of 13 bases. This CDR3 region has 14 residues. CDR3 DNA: TGTGCCAGCAGCTTGGTCGGGAGTCCCTCCGAGCAGTACTTC. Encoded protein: CASSLVGSPSEQYF.

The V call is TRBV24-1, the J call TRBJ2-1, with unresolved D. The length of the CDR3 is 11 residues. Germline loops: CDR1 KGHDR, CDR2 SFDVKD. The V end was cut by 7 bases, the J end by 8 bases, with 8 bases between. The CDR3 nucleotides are TGTGCCACCAGCTTAGATGATGAGCAGTTCTTC. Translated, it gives CATSLDDEQFF.

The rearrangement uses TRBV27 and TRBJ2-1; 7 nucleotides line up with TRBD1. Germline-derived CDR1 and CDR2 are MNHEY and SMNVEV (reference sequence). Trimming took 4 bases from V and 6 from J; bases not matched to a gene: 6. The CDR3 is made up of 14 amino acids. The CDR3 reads CASSSLTGPNEQFF. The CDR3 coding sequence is TGTGCCAGCAGTTCCCTGACAGGGCCCAATGAGCAGTTCTTC.

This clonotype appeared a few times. The CDR3 bases are TGTGCCAGCAGCTGGACTCGCACCGGGGAGCTGTTTTTT. Protein: CASSWTRTGELFF. This chain joins TRBV7-2 and TRBJ2-2, with D possibly being TRBD2 (5 bases). This CDR3 spans 13 amino acids. Germline CDR1 reads SGHTA; CDR2 reads FQGNSA. V lost 4 bases to trimming and J lost 4 bases, with 7 bases between them.

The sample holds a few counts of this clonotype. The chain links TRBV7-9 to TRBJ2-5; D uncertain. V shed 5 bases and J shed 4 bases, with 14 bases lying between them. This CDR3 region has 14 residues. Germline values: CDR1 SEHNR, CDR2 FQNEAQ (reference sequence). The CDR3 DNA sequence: TGTGCCAGCAGCATCGAGCTAGGCCTAGAGACCCAGTACTTC. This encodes CASSIELGLETQYF. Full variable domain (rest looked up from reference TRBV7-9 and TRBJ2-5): DTGVSQNPRHKITKRGQNVTFRCDPISEHNRLYWYRQTLGQGPEFLTYFQNEAQLEKSRLLSDRFSAERPKGSFSTLEIQRTEQGDSAMYLCASSIELGLETQYFGPGTRLLVL.

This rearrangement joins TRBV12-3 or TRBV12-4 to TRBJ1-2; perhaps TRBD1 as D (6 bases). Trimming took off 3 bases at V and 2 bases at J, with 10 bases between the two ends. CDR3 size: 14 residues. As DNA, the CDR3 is TGTGCCAGCAGTTTTTGGGACAAAAACTATGGCTACACCTTC. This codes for CASSFWDKNYGYTF.

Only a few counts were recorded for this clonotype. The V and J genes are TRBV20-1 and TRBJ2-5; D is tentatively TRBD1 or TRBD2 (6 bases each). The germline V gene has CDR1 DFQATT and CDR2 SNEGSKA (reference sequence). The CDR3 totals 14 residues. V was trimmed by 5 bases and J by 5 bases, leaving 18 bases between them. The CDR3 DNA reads TGCAGTGCTCAGGACAGCGCGGGGCCTGAGACCCAGTACTTC. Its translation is CSAQDSAGPETQYF.

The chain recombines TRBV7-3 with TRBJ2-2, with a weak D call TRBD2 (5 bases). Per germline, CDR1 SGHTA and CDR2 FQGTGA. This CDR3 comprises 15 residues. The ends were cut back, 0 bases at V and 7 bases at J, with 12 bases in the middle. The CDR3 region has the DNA TGTGCCAGCAGCTTAACCCCAGGAGCGGACGGGGAGCTGTTTTTT. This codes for CASSLTPGADGELFF.

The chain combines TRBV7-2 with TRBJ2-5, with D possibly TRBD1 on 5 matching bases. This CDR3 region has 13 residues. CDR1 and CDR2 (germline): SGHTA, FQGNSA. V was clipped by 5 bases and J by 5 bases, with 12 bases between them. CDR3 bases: TGTGCCAGCAGCGCCAGGGTTGCGGAGACCCAGTACTTC. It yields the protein CASSARVAETQYF.

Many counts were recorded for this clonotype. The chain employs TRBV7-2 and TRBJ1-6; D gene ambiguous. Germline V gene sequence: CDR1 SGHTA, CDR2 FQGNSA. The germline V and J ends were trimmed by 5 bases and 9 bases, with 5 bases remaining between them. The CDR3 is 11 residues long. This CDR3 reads CASSHFSPLHF. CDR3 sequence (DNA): TGTGCCAGCAGCCATTTTTCACCCCTCCACTTT.

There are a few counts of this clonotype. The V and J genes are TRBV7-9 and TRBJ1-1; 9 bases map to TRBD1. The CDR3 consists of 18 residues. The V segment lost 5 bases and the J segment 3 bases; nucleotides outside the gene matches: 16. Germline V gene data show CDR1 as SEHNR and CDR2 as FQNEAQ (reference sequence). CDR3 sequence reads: CASSEQGAWRSRDTEAFF. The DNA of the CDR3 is TGTGCCAGCAGCGAACAGGGGGCTTGGCGGAGCAGAGACACTGAAGCTTTCTTT.

The chain's CDR3 is CASSNWGSRSIEETQYF. The CDR3, as DNA: TGTGCCAGTAGTAATTGGGGCTCACGGTCCATCGAAGAGACCCAGTACTTC. The V call is TRBV19, the J call TRBJ2-5; maybe TRBD1 (5 bases). The CDR3 totals 17 residues. Germline values: CDR1 LNHDA, CDR2 SQIVND (reference sequence). The ends were cut back, 4 bases at V and 3 bases at J, with 21 bases in the middle.

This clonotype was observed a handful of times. The CDR3 nucleotides are TGTGCCAGCAGCCCTCGACTAGCGGGGGGGCTTAATACGCAGTATTTT. Protein product: CASSPRLAGGLNTQYF. The chain has TRBV7-2 and TRBJ2-3; 14 nucleotides line up with TRBD2. This CDR3 spans 16 amino acids. Germline loops: CDR1 SGHTA, CDR2 FQGNSA. V lost 5 bases, J lost 7 bases, and 8 bases stayed unmatched.